The present T cell receptor (beta chain) was sequenced within a study of cytomegalovirus exposure and HLA in healthy donors. Study results and caveats: CMV antigen specificity was confirmed in vitro for three CMV-associated chains. A later analysis showed TCR association rates differing by HLA locus, peaking at DRB1 and lowest at HLA-C. Associated with cytomegalovirus, according to the listing, were 150 to 200 TCR beta chains.

Primers: 60 Vbeta forward and 13 Jbeta reverse. In the study's own analysis: Roughly 80 million unique TCR beta chains, approximately 11 million of them shared, were counted by a later analysis. Some clones are missing from TCRdb's copy, which holds only in-frame ones; the method was immunoSEQ multiplex PCR. Clone size and the V and J calls come from that table; the DNA yielded D and trimming. This table holds some 130,000 clones, around 77% found once. Details on this clone: No antigen is known for it.

Germline loops: CDR1 LNHNV, CDR2 YYDKDF (reference sequence). This CDR3 comprises 15 residues. Trimming pared 5 bases from V and 5 bases from J, leaving 19 bases between. The sequence came from a man younger than 45 in good health and CMV-seronegative. Sequencing input: PBMCs. The chain joins TRBV15 to TRBJ2-7; D perhaps matches TRBD2 (7 bases). CDR3: CATSEGGGANHEQYF. CDR3 nucleotide sequence: TGTGCCACCAGCGAGGGGGGGGGCGCGAACCACGAGCAGTACTTC.